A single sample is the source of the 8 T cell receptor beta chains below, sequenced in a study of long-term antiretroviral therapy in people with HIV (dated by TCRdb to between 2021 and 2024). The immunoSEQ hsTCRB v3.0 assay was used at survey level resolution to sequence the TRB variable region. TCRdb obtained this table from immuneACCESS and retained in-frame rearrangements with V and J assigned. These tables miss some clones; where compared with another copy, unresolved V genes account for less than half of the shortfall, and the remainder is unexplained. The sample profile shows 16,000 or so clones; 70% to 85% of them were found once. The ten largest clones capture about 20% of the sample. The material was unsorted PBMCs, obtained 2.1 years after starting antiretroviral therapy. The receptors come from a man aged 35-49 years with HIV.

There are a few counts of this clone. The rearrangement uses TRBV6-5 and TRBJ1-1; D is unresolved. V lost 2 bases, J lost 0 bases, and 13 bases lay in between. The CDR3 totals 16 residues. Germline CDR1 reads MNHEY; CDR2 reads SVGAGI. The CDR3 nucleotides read TGTGCCAGCAGTTACGACGCCTGGGGAATGAACACTGAAGCTTTCTTT. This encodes CASSYDAWGMNTEAFF.

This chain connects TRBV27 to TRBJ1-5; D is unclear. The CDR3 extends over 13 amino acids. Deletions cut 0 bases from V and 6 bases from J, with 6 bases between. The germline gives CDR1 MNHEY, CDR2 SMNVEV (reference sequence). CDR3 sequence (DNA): TGTGCCAGCAGTTTATCACTACGTCAGCCCCAGCATTTT. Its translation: CASSLSLRQPQHF.

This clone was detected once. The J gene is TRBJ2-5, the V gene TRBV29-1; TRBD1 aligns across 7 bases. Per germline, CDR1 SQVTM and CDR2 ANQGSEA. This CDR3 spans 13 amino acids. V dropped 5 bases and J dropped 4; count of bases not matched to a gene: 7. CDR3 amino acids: CSVQVNRGETQYF. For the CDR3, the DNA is TGCAGCGTTCAGGTTAACAGGGGAGAGACCCAGTACTTC. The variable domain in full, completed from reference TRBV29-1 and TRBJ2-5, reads SAVISQKPSRDICQRGTSLTIQCQVDSQVTMMFWYRQQPGQSLTLIATANQGSEATYESGFVIDKFPISRPNLTFSTLTVSNMSPEDSSIYLCSVQVNRGETQYFGPGTRLLVL.

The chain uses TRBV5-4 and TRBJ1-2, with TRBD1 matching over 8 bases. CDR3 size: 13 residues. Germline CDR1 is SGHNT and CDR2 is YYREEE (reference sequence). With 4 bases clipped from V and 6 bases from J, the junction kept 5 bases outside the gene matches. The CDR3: CASSRGQGDGYTF. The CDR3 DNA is TGTGCCAGCAGCCGCGGACAGGGAGATGGCTACACCTTC.

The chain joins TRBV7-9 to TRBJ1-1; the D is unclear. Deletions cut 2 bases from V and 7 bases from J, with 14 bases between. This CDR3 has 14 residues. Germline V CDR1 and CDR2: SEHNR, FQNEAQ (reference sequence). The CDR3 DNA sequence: TGTGCCAGCAGCTTACCAAACGATCTGGGTGAAGCTTTCTTT. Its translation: CASSLPNDLGEAFF.

CDR3 loop: CASSLDALQETQYF. In nucleotides, the CDR3 is TGCGCCAGCAGCTTGGACGCCCTCCAAGAGACCCAGTACTTC. The chain links TRBV5-1 to TRBJ2-5, with D unclear. Germline V lookup: CDR1 SGHRS, CDR2 YFSETQ. The CDR3 is 14 residues long. V was pared by 0 bases and J by 1 base, with 7 bases between. Full variable domain (missing parts from reference TRBV5-1 and TRBJ2-5): KAGVTQTPRYLIKTRGQQVTLSCSPISGHRSVSWYQQTPGQGLQFLFEYFSETQRNKGNFPGRFSGRQFSNSRSEMNVSTLELGDSALYLCASSLDALQETQYFGPGTRLLVL.

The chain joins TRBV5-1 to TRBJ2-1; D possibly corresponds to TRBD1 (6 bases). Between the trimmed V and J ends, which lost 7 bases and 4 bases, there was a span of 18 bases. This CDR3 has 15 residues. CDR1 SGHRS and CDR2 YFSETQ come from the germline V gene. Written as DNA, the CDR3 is TGCGCCAGCGGATTACAGGGCCTTCAGTACAATGAGCAGTTCTTC. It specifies CASGLQGLQYNEQFF.

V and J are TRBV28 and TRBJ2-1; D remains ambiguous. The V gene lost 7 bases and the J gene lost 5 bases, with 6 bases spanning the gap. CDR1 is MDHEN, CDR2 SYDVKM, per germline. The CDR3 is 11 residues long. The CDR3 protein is CASTRDNEQFF. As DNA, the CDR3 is TGTGCCAGCACCCGGGACAATGAGCAGTTCTTC.